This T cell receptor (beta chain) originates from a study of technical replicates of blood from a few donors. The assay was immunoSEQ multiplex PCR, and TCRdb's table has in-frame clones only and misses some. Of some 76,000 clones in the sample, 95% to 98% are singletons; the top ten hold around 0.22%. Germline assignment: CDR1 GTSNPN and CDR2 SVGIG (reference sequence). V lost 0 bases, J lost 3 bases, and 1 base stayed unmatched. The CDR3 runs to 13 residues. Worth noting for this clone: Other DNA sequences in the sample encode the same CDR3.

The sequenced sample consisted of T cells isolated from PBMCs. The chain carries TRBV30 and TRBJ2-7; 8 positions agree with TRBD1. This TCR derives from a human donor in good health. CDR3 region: CAWSVGQGYEQYF. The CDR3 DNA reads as TGTGCCTGGAGTGTCGGACAGGGCTACGAGCAGTACTTC.